This T cell receptor beta chain was found in a study of blood T cells in healthy people across ages. Germline loops: CDR1 LGHNA, CDR2 YSLEER. The CDR3 has 16 amino acids. V shed 0 bases, J shed 5 bases, and the junction held 6 bases outside the gene matches. This clonotype showed up just a few times. Its antigen is as yet unknown. Every sample had a minimum of 6 million PBMCs isolated. Total RNA, at least 5.5 micrograms per sample, was extracted from PBMCs. Then a second PCR, running roughly 7 to 11 cycles, was carried out with a sample-barcoded 5' primer and a J-beta primer mix. One entry per CDR3 protein, called by TCRdb with MiXCR from the 5' RACE reads. The repertoire has roughly 1,800,000 distinct CDR3 sequences, 49% of them found once; the top ten carry roughly 2.1%. Overall study findings and caveats: The donors' CMV status was not determined, possibly confounding changes in expanded clonotypes.

The chain joins TRBV4-3 to TRBJ2-1; 8 bases are a match to TRBD1. This clonotype was obtained from a woman aged 35 to 49 in good health. The material sequenced was blood. CDR3 in amino acids: CASSQEGRTGNNEQFF. Here the CDR3 DNA reads TGCGCCAGCAGCCAAGAAGGGCGGACAGGGAACAATGAGCAGTTCTTC.